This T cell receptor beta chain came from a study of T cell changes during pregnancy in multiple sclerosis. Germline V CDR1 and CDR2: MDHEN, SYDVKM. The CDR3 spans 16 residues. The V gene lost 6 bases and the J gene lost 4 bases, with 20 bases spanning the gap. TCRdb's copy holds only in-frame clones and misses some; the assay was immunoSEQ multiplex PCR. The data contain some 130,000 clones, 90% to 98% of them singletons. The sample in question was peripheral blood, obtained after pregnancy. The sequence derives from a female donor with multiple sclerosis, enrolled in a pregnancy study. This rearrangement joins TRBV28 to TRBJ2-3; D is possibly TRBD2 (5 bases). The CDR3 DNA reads TGTGCCAGCAGGGACTTAGCTAGTGTAGACCCAGATACGCAGTATTTT. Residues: CASRDLASVDPDTQYF.